The present entry profiles one T cell receptor beta chain with its context. The data belong to a study of T cell responses to AZD1222 COVID-19 vaccine. Overall study context: Pooling of second doses given at about 4 or about 12 weeks was done.

V was pared by 1 base and J by 1 base, with 8 bases between. This CDR3 spans 14 amino acids. Germline lookup yields CDR1 SGHAT and CDR2 FQNNGV. Profiled with immunoSEQ multiplex PCR; TCRdb holds only in-frame clones, not every one. Of some 170,000 clones in the sample, 93% were seen once. The material was peripheral blood, obtained on day 0 of AZD1222 vaccination. The chain employs TRBV11-2 and TRBJ2-7, with D uncertain. The source is an adult in good health. The CDR3 is CASSLVPESYEQYF. The CDR3 bases are TGTGCCAGCAGCTTAGTACCGGAGTCCTACGAGCAGTACTTC.